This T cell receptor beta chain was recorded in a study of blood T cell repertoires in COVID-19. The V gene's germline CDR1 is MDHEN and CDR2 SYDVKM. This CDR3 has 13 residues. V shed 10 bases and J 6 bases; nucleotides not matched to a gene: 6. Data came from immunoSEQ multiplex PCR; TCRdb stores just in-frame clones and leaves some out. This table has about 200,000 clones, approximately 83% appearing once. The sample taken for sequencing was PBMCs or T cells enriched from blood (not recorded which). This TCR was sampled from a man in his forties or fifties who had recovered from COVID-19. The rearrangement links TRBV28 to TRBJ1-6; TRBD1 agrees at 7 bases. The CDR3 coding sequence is TGTGCCATTACGGGACAGCCTAATTCACCCCTCCACTTT. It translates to CAITGQPNSPLHF.